The subject of this entry is one T cell receptor beta chain. This clonotype was seen repeatedly, ten times or more. Its cognate antigen has yet to be identified. Within one base of it there is no much larger clone, and no base qualities were kept. Amplification of TCR beta CDR3 regions was carried out from RNA transcripts. A first-round RT-PCR of the TCR CDR3 used the HTBI primer set with the Qiagen OneStep RT-PCR kit. Libraries were constructed in a second round of multiplex PCR, after which size selection and purification were carried out. Libraries were sequenced paired-end with 100 bp reads on an Illumina HiSeq2000. Concerning the study's data processing: SOAPnuke was used to process the raw data, removing reads that contained adapters or uncalled bases, had a mean Phred below 15, or lacked an exact match to the constant primer or identifier. COPE v1.2.5 was used to merge high-quality paired reads, and clonotypes were defined as unique nucleotide sequences. MiTCR v1.1 was used to align the clonotypes against IMGT TRBV, TRBD and TRBJ reference segments. Only V-J combinations with frequency above 0.0001, covering about 99% of repertoires, were analysed. The TCS score was defined as F50 (clonal expansion) divided by E x V (chaos), with BLOSUM62-based TCRdist calculated between CDR3 peptides within each V-J. Welch's t-statistics and random forest reduced 500 to 650 V-J features to under 15, which were used in a naive Bayes classifier (R e1071). TCRdb passed the public sequencing reads through fastp at Q25 and MiXCR, retaining productive beta sequences. Every CDR3 protein is listed once, alongside the most common genes and DNA of its rows. TCRdb, not the authors, supplied the V and J calls. This sample comprises hundreds of thousands of distinct CDR3 sequences, 13% to 15% of them detected only once. The ten most abundant clones make up approximately 15% of the sample.

Stable Graves' hyperthyroidism was defined as no progression to ophthalmopathy during 18 months of follow-up. Hyperthyroidism patients were newly diagnosed, had a disease duration of under 2 months, and were aged 18 to 65 years. Exclusion was applied to patients with uncontrolled infections, other autoimmune diseases, pregnancy or lactation. Diagnoses were established on the basis of clinical symptoms, serum thyroxine and TRAb, thyroid ultrasound, and orbital computed tomography. Ficoll-Paque density gradient centrifugation was used to isolate PBMCs from 8 to 10 ml of fresh peripheral blood. Total RNA was extracted using Trizol reagent, and RNA quality was assessed on an Agilent 2100 Bioanalyzer. The sample is drawn from a study of T cells in Graves' hyperthyroidism and ophthalmopathy (dated by TCRdb to the late 2010s). Broadly, across the study: Peripheral blood samples were taken at the time of initial diagnosis, prior to any treatment. The paper describes TCR Vbeta CDR3 sequencing of 130 to 150 peripheral blood samples, made up of around 41 ophthalmopathy patients, around 78 hyperthyroidism patients and 17 progressor patients. The approximately 98 discovery patients were randomly divided into training and test sets at a 7:3 ratio. Following sampling, methimazole starting at 30 mg daily was given to hyperthyroidism patients, and high-dose intravenous methylprednisolone was given to ophthalmopathy patients. Prospective prediction of ophthalmopathy was tested in an independent validation cohort of fewer than 20 hyperthyroidism patients and some 17 patients who later progressed to ophthalmopathy. In addition, the study compared T-cell repertoires in thyroid tissue and in blood from six Graves' hyperthyroidism patients. To identify TCR V-J signatures that set the groups apart, the researchers used a discovery cohort of about a hundred patients, made up of roughly 40 with Graves' ophthalmopathy and 57 with stable Graves' hyperthyroidism. Results the study describes overall, beyond this receptor: A 13 V-J signature model separated ophthalmopathy from stable hyperthyroidism, with over 85% sensitivity and roughly 81% specificity in cross-validation and 80%/75% in testing. During validation, the model predicted progression to ophthalmopathy a median of roughly six months ahead of onset, with around 65% sensitivity and 72.22% specificity. Most expanded thyroid clonotypes (frequency above 0.001) were also detected in blood, a finding suggesting that blood repertoires may reflect thyroid immune responses. No statistical method was used to set the sample size in advance, and investigators knew the group allocation.

The CDR3 covers 16 residues, taking in both the cysteine and the phenylalanine. Of the read, only the CDR3 DNA is kept; its 48 bases are in frame from base 1. The germline V gene (reference sequence) supplies CDR1 MNHEY and CDR2 SMNVEV. Trimming at the junction amounts to 6 bases on V and 1 base on J, and the germline ends lie 15 bases apart. Recombination connected TRBV27 to TRBJ2-2, and the D gene may be TRBD2, 5 bases matching. Sequenced input: blood. This receptor was taken from a woman aged 40 to 50 with Graves' hyperthyroidism. The nucleotide sequence is TGTGCCAGCAGCCGACTATACACCAAGAACACCGGGGAGCTGTTTTTT. Translated, it reads CASSRLYTKNTGELFF.